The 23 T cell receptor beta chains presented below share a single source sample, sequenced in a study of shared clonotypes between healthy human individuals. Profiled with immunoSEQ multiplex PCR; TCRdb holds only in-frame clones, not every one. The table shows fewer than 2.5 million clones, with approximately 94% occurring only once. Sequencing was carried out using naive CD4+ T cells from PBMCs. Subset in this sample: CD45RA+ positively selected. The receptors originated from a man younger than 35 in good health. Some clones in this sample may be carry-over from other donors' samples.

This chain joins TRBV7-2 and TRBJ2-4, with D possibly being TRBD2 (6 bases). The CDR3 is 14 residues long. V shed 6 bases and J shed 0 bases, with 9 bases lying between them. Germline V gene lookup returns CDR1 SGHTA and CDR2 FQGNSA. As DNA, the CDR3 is TGTGCCAGCAGGAAGGGACTAGCCAAAAACATTCAGTACTTC. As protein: CASRKGLAKNIQYF.

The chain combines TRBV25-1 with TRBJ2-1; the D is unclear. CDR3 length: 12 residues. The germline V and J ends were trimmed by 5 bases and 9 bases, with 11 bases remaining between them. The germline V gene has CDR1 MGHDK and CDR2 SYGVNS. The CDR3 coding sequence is TGTGCCAGCAGTTGGGCCGGCGGTGAGCAGTTCTTC. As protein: CASSWAGGEQFF.

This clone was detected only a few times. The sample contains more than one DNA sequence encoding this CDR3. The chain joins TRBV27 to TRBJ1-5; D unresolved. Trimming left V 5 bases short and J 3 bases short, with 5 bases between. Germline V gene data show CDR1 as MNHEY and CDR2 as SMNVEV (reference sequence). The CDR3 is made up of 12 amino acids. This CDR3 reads CASSPTNQPQHF. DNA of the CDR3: TGTGCCAGCAGTCCAACCAATCAGCCCCAGCATTTT.

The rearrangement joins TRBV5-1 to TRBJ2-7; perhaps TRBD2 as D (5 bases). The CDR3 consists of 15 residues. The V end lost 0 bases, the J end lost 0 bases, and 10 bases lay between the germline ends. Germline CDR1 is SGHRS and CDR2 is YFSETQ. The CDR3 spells CASSLAGLYSYEQYF. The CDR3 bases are TGCGCCAGCAGCTTGGCCGGACTTTACTCCTACGAGCAGTACTTC.

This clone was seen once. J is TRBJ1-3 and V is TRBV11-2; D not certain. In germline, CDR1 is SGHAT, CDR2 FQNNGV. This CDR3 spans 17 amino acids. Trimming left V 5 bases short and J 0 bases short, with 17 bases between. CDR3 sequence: CASSQRSHGDSGNTIYF. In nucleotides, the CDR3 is TGTGCCAGCAGCCAAAGAAGTCACGGAGACTCTGGAAACACCATATATTTT.

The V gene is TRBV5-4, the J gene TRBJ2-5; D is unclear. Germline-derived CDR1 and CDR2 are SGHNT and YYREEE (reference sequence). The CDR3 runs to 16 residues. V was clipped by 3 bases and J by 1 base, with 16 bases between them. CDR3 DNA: TGTGCCAGCAGCTGGGCCACGTCACGGTTCCAAGAGACCCAGTACTTC. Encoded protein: CASSWATSRFQETQYF.

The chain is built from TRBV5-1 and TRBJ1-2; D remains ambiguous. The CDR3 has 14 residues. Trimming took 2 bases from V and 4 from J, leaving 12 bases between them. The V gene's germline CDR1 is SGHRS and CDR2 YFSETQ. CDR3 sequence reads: CASSFAGIAYGYTF. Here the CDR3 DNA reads TGCGCCAGCAGCTTTGCAGGTATTGCCTATGGCTACACCTTC.

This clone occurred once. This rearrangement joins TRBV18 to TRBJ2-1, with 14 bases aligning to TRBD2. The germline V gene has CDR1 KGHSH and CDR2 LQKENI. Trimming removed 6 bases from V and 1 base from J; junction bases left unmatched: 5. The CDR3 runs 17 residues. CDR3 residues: CASSGTSGSLSYNEQFF. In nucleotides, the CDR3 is TGTGCCAGCTCCGGGACTAGCGGGAGTCTATCCTACAATGAGCAGTTCTTC.

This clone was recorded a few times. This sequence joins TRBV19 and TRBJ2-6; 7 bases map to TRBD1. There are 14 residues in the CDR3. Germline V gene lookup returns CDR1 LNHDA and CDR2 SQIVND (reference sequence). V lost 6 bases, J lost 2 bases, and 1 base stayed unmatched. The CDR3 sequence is CASRTGTGANVLTF. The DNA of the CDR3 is TGTGCCAGTAGGACAGGGACTGGGGCCAACGTCCTGACTTTC. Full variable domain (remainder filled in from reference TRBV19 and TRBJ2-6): DGGITQSPKYLFRKEGQNVTLSCEQNLNHDAMYWYRQDPGQGLRLIYYSQIVNDFQKGDIAEGYSVSREKKESFPLTVTSAQKNPTAFYLCASRTGTGANVLTFGAGSRLTVL.

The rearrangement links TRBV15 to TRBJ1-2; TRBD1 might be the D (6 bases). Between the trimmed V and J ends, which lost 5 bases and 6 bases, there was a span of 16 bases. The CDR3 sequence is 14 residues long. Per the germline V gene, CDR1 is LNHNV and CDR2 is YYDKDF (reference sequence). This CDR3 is CATSSYLQGNGYTF. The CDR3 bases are TGTGCCACCAGCTCCTACCTACAGGGAAATGGCTACACCTTC. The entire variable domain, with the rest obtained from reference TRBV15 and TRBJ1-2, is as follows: DAMVIQNPRYQVTQFGKPVTLSCSQTLNHNVMYWYQQKSSQAPKLLFHYYDKDFNNEADTPDNFQSRRPNTSFCFLDIRSPGLGDTAMYLCATSSYLQGNGYTFGSGTRLTVV.

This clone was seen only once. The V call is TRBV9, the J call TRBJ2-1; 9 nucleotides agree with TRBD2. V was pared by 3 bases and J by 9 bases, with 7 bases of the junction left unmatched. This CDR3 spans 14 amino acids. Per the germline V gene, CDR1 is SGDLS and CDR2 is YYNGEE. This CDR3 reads CASSGTSGWGEQFF. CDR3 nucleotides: TGTGCCAGCAGCGGTACTAGCGGGTGGGGTGAGCAGTTCTTC.

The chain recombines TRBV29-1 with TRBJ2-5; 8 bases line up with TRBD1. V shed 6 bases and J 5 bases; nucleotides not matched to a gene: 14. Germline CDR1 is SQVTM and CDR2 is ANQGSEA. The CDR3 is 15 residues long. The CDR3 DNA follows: TGCAGCGTGGACGATTCAGGGGGCTCGGGGGAGACCCAGTACTTC. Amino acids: CSVDDSGGSGETQYF.

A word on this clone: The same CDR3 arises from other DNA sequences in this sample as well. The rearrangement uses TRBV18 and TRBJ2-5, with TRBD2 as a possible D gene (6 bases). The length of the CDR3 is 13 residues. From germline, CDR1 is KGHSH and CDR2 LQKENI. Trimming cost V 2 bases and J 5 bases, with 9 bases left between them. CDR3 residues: CASSPGGFETQYF. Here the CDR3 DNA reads TGTGCCAGCTCACCAGGGGGGTTCGAGACCCAGTACTTC.

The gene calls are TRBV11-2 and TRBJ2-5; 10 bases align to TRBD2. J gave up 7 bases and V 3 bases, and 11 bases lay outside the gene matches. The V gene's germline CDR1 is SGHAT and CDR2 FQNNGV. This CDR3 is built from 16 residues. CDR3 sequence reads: CASSLLAGAPPGTQYF. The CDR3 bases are TGTGCCAGCAGCTTGCTAGCGGGAGCCCCCCCGGGGACCCAGTACTTC.

The CDR3 protein is CASSVGGTGGLAEQFF. The CDR3 bases are TGTGCCAGCAGCGTAGGAGGGACAGGGGGCTTAGCTGAGCAGTTCTTC. The rearrangement uses TRBV9 and TRBJ2-1; 12 bases line up with TRBD1. The CDR3 spans 16 residues. Germline V gene lookup returns CDR1 SGDLS and CDR2 YYNGEE. Trimming removed 0 bases from V and 9 bases from J; junction bases left unmatched: 7.

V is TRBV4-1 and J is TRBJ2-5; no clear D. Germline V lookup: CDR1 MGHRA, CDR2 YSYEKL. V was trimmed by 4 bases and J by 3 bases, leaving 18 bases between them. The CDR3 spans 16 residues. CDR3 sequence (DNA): TGCGCCAGCAGCCTCGACCCCCAACCCACGAAAGAGACCCAGTACTTC. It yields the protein CASSLDPQPTKETQYF.

The CDR3 protein is CASSQGGKGKLGNQPQHF. In DNA form, the CDR3 reads TGCGCCAGCAGCCAAGGGGGGAAGGGGAAGTTGGGTAATCAGCCCCAGCATTTT. This chain uses TRBV4-1 with TRBJ1-5; TRBD1 is a possible D gene (5 bases). The CDR3 has 18 residues. Trimming removed 1 base from V and 4 bases from J, with 20 bases in between. Germline V lookup: CDR1 MGHRA, CDR2 YSYEKL.

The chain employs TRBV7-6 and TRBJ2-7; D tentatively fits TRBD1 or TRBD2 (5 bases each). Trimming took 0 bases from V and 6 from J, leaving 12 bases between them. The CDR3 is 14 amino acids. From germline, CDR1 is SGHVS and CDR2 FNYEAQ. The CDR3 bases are TGTGCCAGCAGCTTAGCTGGTTTGGGGGTCGAGCAGTACTTC. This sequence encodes CASSLAGLGVEQYF. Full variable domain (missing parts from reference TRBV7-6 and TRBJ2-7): GAGVSQSPRYKVTKRGQDVALRCDPISGHVSLYWYRQALGQGPEFLTYFNYEAQQDKSGLPNDRFSAERPEGSISTLTIQRTEQRDSAMYRCASSLAGLGVEQYFGPGTRLTVT.

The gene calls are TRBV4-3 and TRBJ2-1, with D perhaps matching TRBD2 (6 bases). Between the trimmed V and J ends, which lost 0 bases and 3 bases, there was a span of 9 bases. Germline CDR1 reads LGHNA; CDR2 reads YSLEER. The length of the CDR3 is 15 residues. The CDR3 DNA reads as TGCGCCAGCAGCCAAGATTCGGGACTCTACAATGAGCAGTTCTTC. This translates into CASSQDSGLYNEQFF.

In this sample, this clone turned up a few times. The DNA for the CDR3 is TGCAGTGTCCGAGGCATAAGCGGCTACACCTTC. Translation: CSVRGISGYTF. The genes are TRBV20-1 and TRBJ1-2; D remains ambiguous. The CDR3 sequence is 11 residues long. Germline loops: CDR1 DFQATT, CDR2 SNEGSKA (reference sequence). Trimming removed 7 bases at V and 8 bases at J, with 14 bases between.

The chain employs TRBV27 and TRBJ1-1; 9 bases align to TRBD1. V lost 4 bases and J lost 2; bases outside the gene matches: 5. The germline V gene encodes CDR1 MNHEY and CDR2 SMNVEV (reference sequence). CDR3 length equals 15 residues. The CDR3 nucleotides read TGTGCCAGCAGTTCCTACAGGGGGCGAAACACTGAAGCTTTCTTT. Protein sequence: CASSSYRGRNTEAFF.

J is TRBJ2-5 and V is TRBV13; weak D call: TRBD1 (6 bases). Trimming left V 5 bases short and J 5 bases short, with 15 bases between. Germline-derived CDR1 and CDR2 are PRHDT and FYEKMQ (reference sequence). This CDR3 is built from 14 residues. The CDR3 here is CASSRITGLETQYF. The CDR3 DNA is TGTGCCAGCAGCCGCATAACAGGGTTGGAGACCCAGTACTTC.

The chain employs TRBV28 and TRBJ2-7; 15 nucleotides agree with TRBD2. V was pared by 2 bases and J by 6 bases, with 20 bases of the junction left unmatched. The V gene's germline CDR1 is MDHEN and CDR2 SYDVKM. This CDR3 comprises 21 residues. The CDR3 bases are TGTGCCAGCAGTTTAAGTGATGGCCTTCGGACTAGCGGGAGGGCCTATAGCGAGCAGTACTTC. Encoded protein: CASSLSDGLRTSGRAYSEQYF.